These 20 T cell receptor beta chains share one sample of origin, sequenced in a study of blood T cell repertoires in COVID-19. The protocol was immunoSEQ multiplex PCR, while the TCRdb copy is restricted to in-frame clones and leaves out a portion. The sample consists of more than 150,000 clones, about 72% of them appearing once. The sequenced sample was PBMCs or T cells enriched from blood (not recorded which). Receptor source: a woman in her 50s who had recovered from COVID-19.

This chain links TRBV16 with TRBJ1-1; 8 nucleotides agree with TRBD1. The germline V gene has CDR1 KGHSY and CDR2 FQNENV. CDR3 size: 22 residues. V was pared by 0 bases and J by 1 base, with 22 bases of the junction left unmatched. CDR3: CASSQSRQGATILIGGNTEAFF. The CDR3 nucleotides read TGTGCCAGCAGCCAATCGCGGCAGGGGGCGACAATACTCATTGGCGGGAACACTGAAGCTTTCTTT.

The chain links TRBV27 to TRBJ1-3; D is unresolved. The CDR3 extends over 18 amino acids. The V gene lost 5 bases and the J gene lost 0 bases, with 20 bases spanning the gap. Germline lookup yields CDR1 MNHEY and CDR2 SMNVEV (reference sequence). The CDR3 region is CASSTRRPGESSGNTIYF. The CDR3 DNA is TGTGCCAGCAGTACGCGCCGTCCGGGAGAGAGCTCTGGAAACACCATATATTTT.

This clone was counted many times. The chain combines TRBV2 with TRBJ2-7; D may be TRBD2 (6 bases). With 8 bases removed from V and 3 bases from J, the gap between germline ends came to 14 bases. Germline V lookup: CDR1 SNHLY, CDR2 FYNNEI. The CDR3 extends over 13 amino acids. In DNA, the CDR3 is TGTGCCAGCGCCAGACTAGACCTCTACGAGCAGTACTTC. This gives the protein CASARLDLYEQYF. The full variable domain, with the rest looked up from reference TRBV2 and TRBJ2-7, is EPEVTQTPSHQVTQMGQEVILRCVPISNHLYFYWYRQILGQKVEFLVSFYNNEISEKSEIFDDQFSVERPDGSNFTLKIRSTKLEDSAMYFCASARLDLYEQYFGPGTRLTVT.

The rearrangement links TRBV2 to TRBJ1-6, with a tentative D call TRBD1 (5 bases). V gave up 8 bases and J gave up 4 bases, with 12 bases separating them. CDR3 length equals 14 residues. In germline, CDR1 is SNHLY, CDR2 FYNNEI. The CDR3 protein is CASERGRYNSPLHF. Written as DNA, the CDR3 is TGTGCCAGCGAGCGGGGACGGTATAATTCACCCCTCCACTTT.

CDR3 bases: TGTGCCAGCAGCTTAGGGACAGGGCAGAGCTATGGCTACACCTTC. Amino acid sequence: CASSLGTGQSYGYTF. The rearrangement links TRBV7-9 to TRBJ1-2; 8 nucleotides match TRBD1. This CDR3 is built from 15 residues. Trimming cost V 1 base and J 4 bases; bases outside gene matches: 5. Germline CDR1 reads SEHNR; CDR2 reads FQNEAQ (reference sequence).

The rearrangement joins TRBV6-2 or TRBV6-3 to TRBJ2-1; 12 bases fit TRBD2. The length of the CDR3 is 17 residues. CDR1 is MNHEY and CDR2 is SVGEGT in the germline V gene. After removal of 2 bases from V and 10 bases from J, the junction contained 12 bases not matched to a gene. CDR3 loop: CASSYLLTSGSWEEQFF. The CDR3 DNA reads TGTGCCAGCAGTTACCTCCTGACTAGCGGGAGTTGGGAGGAGCAGTTCTTC.

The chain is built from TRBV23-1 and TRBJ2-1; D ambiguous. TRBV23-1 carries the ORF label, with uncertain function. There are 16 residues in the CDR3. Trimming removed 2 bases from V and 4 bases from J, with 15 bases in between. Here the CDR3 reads CASSQVGTRWYNEQFF. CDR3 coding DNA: TGCGCCAGCAGTCAAGTCGGCACCAGGTGGTACAATGAGCAGTTCTTC.

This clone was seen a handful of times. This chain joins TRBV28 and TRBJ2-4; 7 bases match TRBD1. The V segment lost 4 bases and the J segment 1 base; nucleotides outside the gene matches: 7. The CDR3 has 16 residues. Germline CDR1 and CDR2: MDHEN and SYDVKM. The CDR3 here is CASSSPGQDAKNIQYF. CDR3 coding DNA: TGTGCCAGCAGTTCACCCGGACAGGATGCCAAAAACATTCAGTACTTC.

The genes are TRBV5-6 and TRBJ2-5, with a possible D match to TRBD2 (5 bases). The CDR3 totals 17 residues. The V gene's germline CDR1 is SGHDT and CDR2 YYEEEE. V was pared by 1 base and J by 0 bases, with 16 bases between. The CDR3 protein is CASSLRDYTQYQETQYF. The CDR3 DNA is TGTGCCAGCAGCTTGAGAGACTATACTCAGTACCAAGAGACCCAGTACTTC.

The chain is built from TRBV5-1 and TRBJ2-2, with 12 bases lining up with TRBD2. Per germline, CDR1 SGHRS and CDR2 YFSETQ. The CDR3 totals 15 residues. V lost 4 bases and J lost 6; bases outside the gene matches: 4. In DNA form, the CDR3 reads TGCGCCAGCAGCACCGGGACTAGCGGGCCCGGGGAGCTGTTTTTT. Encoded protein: CASSTGTSGPGELFF.

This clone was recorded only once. The CDR3 nucleotides read TGTGCCAGCAGCCCGTCGGGACTAGGGGCGTACGAGCAGTACTTC. Protein product: CASSPSGLGAYEQYF. The V and J genes are TRBV7-3 and TRBJ2-7; 8 positions agree with TRBD2. This CDR3 has 15 amino acids. V dropped 5 bases and J dropped 4; count of bases not matched to a gene: 10. CDR1 is SGHTA and CDR2 is FQGTGA in the germline V gene.

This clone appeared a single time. CDR3 DNA: TGTGCCAGCAGCTTCCAGGGGGCGGTTGAGACCCAGTACTTC. Its protein is CASSFQGAVETQYF. The chain links TRBV11-2 to TRBJ2-5; 8 positions agree with TRBD1. The CDR3 contains 14 residues. Germline CDR1 and CDR2: SGHAT and FQNNGV. V shed 3 bases, J shed 5 bases, and the junction held 5 bases outside the gene matches. The complete variable domain, with remaining parts taken from reference TRBV11-2 and TRBJ2-5, reads EAGVAQSPRYKIIEKRQSVAFWCNPISGHATLYWYQQILGQGPKLLIQFQNNGVVDDSQLPKDRFSAERLKGVDSTLKIQPAKLEDSAVYLCASSFQGAVETQYFGPGTRLLVL.

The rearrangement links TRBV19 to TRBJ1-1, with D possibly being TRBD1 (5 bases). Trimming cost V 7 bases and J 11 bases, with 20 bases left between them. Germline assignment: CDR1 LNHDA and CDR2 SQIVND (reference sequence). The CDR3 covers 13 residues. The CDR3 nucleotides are TGTGCCAGTACCACCGACAGCCGGGAGACGGCTTTCTTT. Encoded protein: CASTTDSRETAFF.

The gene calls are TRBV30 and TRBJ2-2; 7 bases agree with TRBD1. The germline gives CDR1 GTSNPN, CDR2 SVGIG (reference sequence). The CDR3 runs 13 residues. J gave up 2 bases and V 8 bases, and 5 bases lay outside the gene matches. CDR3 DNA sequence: TGTGCCGTACGGGACAGCAACACCGGGGAGCTGTTTTTT. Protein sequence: CAVRDSNTGELFF.

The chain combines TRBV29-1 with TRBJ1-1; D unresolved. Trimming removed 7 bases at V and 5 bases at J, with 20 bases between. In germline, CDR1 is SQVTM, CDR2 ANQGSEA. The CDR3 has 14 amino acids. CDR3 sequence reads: CSAGGLGGLTEAFF. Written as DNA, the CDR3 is TGCAGCGCTGGAGGGTTGGGAGGACTGACTGAAGCTTTCTTT.

For the CDR3, the DNA is TGCGCCAGCAGCTTGAGCCAGGCCAACGGGGAGCTGTTTTTT. Protein product: CASSLSQANGELFF. The V and J genes are TRBV5-1 and TRBJ2-2; D call uncertain. CDR3 length: 14 amino acids. CDR1 and CDR2 (germline): SGHRS, YFSETQ. V dropped 1 base and J dropped 7 bases, with 11 bases sitting between them.

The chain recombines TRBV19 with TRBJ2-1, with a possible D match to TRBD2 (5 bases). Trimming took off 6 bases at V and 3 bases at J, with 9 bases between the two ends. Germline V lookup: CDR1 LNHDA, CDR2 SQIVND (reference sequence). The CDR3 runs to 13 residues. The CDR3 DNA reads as TGTGCCAGTAGGACTACAAACTACAATGAGCAGTTCTTC. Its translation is CASRTTNYNEQFF.

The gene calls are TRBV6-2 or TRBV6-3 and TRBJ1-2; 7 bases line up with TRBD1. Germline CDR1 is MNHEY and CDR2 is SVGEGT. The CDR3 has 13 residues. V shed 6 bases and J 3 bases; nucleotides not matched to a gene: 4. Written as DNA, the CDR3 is TGTGCCAGCAGCGACAGGGTTGACTATGGCTACACCTTC. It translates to CASSDRVDYGYTF.

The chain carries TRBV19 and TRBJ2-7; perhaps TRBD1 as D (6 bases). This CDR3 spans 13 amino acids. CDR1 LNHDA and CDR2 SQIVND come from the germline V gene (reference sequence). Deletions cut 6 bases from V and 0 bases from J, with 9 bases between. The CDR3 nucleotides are TGTGCCAGTAGGACAGGTAACTCCTACGAGCAGTACTTC. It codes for CASRTGNSYEQYF. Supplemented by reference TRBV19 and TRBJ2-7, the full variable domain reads DGGITQSPKYLFRKEGQNVTLSCEQNLNHDAMYWYRQDPGQGLRLIYYSQIVNDFQKGDIAEGYSVSREKKESFPLTVTSAQKNPTAFYLCASRTGNSYEQYFGPGTRLTVT.

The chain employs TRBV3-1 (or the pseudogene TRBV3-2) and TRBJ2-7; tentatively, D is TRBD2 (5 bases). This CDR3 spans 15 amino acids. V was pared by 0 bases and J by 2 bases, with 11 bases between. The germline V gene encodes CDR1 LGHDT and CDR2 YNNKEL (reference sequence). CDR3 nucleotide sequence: TGTGCCAGCAGCCAAGAGTCGGGGAAGGCCTACGAGCAGTACTTC. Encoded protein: CASSQESGKAYEQYF.